The 24 T cell receptor beta chains presented below share a single source sample, sequenced in a study of OX40 agonist ivuxolimab in advanced cancers. TCRdb's table, derived via immunoSEQ multiplex PCR, lists solely in-frame clones and lacks some. Here the sample spans about 79,000 clones, about 94% being singletons. Here the sequenced sample was CD4+ or CD8+ T cells sorted from blood, taken in a trial of the OX40 agonist ivuxolimab. Receptor source: an adult with an advanced solid tumor such as melanoma, head and neck, liver or kidney cancer.

The rearrangement uses TRBV5-1 and TRBJ2-5; 13 nucleotides match TRBD2. V lost 4 bases to trimming and J lost 5 bases; unmatched junction nucleotides: 8. Per the germline V gene, CDR1 is SGHRS and CDR2 is YFSETQ. The CDR3 extends over 16 amino acids. This CDR3 reads CASSAFGLAGVETQYF. As DNA, the CDR3 is TGCGCCAGCAGCGCTTTCGGACTAGCGGGAGTGGAGACCCAGTACTTC.

By share, this clone counts as medium-sized. This chain uses TRBV29-1 with TRBJ2-7; weak D call: TRBD1 (5 bases). Germline CDR1 is SQVTM and CDR2 is ANQGSEA. The V and J ends lost 7 bases and 2 bases respectively, with 9 bases between them. This CDR3 spans 11 amino acids. The CDR3 DNA is TGCAGCGCCGAGGACACCTACGAGCAGTACTTC. Translation: CSAEDTYEQYF.

V gene TRBV7-9 combines with J gene TRBJ2-5; 12 bases fit TRBD1. This CDR3 spans 15 amino acids. Trimming cost V 4 bases and J 5 bases; bases outside gene matches: 5. Germline V CDR1 and CDR2: SEHNR, FQNEAQ (reference sequence). The CDR3 reads CASSWGTGGMETQYF. The CDR3 bases are TGTGCCAGCAGCTGGGGGACAGGGGGCATGGAGACCCAGTACTTC. The whole variable domain, remainder taken from reference TRBV7-9 and TRBJ2-5, is DTGVSQNPRHKITKRGQNVTFRCDPISEHNRLYWYRQTLGQGPEFLTYFQNEAQLEKSRLLSDRFSAERPKGSFSTLEIQRTEQGDSAMYLCASSWGTGGMETQYFGPGTRLLVL.

The chain links TRBV7-6 to TRBJ2-2; the match to TRBD2 covers 9 bases. The V and J ends lost 1 base and 3 bases, in that order; junction bases with no gene match: 3. The CDR3 totals 16 residues. Germline lookup yields CDR1 SGHVS and CDR2 FNYEAQ. CDR3 DNA: TGTGCCAGCAGCTTAGGCGGGGGGGCATACACCGGGGAGCTGTTTTTT. Protein: CASSLGGGAYTGELFF.

V is TRBV4-2 and J is TRBJ2-2, with D unclear. There are 16 residues in the CDR3. Trimming left V 3 bases short and J 3 bases short, with 14 bases between. Germline CDR1 LGHNA, CDR2 YNFKEQ. The CDR3 nucleotides are TGTGCCAGCAGCCACCTGGGTAGGGCGGACACCGGGGAGCTGTTTTTT. Residues: CASSHLGRADTGELFF.

This chain joins TRBV7-6 and TRBJ2-1; TRBD2 aligns across 12 bases. The CDR3 has 18 amino acids. Trimming took 7 bases from V and 2 from J; bases not matched to a gene: 12. Looked up from germline, CDR1 is SGHVS and CDR2 is FNYEAQ. Written as DNA, the CDR3 is TGTGCCAGCACCGGTGGGGCTAGCGGGGGGGCCACCTACAATGAGCAGTTCTTC. Translating gives CASTGGASGGATYNEQFF.

This chain links TRBV7-9 with TRBJ2-7; D gene ambiguous. The V end was cut by 5 bases, the J end by 1 base, with 9 bases between. The V gene's germline CDR1 is SEHNR and CDR2 FQNEAQ (reference sequence). This CDR3 comprises 13 residues. The CDR3: CASSPDGSYEQYF. DNA for the CDR3: TGTGCCAGCAGCCCGGACGGGTCCTACGAGCAGTACTTC.

J is TRBJ1-1 and V is TRBV28, with D unclear. From germline, CDR1 is MDHEN and CDR2 SYDVKM. V lost 3 bases and J lost 0, with 11 bases in between. The CDR3 length is 15 residues. Here the CDR3 reads CASSFVRGLNTEAFF. The CDR3 DNA is TGTGCCAGCAGTTTCGTCCGGGGTCTGAACACTGAAGCTTTCTTT.

The chain links TRBV5-5 to TRBJ2-7; a weak D match, TRBD1 (5 bases). V lost 5 bases and J lost 5, with 20 bases in between. Per the germline V gene, CDR1 is SGHKS and CDR2 is YYEKEE (reference sequence). The CDR3 contains 15 residues. CDR3 nucleotide sequence: TGTGCCAGCAGTCCGGCCGCAGGGTACGTCCACGAGCAGTACTTC. Residues: CASSPAAGYVHEQYF. Full variable domain (outside the CDR3, taken from reference TRBV5-5 and TRBJ2-7): DAGVTQSPTHLIKTRGQQVTLRCSPISGHKSVSWYQQVLGQGPQFIFQYYEKEERGRGNFPDRFSARQFPNYSSELNVNALLLGDSALYLCASSPAAGYVHEQYFGPGTRLTVT.

CDR3 in DNA: TGTGCCAGTAGTATAGGCGCAGCTTTGGTCTATGGCTACACCTTC. Protein: CASSIGAALVYGYTF. The rearrangement joins TRBV19 to TRBJ1-2; D ambiguous. The CDR3 sequence is 15 residues long. Germline V gives CDR1 LNHDA, CDR2 SQIVND (reference sequence). V was shortened by 1 base and J by 4 bases, with 13 bases between the two germline ends.

This chain joins TRBV7-2 and TRBJ1-2; possibly TRBD1 for D (6 bases). CDR3 length: 12 residues. Germline V gene data show CDR1 as SGHTA and CDR2 as FQGNSA. V gave up 5 bases and J gave up 4 bases, with 8 bases separating them. As DNA, the CDR3 is TGTGCCAGCAGCACAGGGCGCTATGGCTACACCTTC. It translates to CASSTGRYGYTF.

The chain has TRBV7-9 and TRBJ2-1; perhaps TRBD2 as D (5 bases). The ends were cut back, 1 base at V and 8 bases at J, with 18 bases in the middle. The CDR3 has 16 amino acids. The germline CDR1 and CDR2 sequences are SEHNR and FQNEAQ (reference sequence). The CDR3 DNA is TGTGCCAGCAGCTTAGTTGAGGGTTTCAGCCCCCATGAGCAGTTCTTC. Protein sequence: CASSLVEGFSPHEQFF.

This rearrangement joins TRBV28 to TRBJ1-2, with D tentatively TRBD1 (6 bases). Germline V gene sequence: CDR1 MDHEN, CDR2 SYDVKM. The V gene lost 5 bases and the J gene lost 4 bases, with 14 bases spanning the gap. The CDR3 spans 14 residues. CDR3: CASSPTGGGYGYTF. For the CDR3, the DNA is TGTGCCAGCAGTCCTACGGGGGGCGGCTATGGCTACACCTTC.

The chain uses TRBV5-6 and TRBJ2-2; D unresolved. Germline V gives CDR1 SGHDT, CDR2 YYEEEE. The germline V and J ends were trimmed by 4 bases and 5 bases, with 6 bases remaining between them. The CDR3 spans 12 residues. Here the CDR3 reads CASSLFTGELFF. The CDR3 nucleotides read TGTGCCAGCAGCCTTTTTACCGGGGAGCTGTTTTTT.

The J gene is TRBJ1-1, the V gene TRBV29-1; D call uncertain. This CDR3 spans 13 amino acids. CDR1 and CDR2 (germline): SQVTM, ANQGSEA. The V end lost 4 bases, the J end lost 6 bases, and 15 bases lay between the germline ends. The CDR3 nucleotides read TGCAGCGTTGTCCCCACTATGGACCCTGAAGCTTTCTTT. It is translated as CSVVPTMDPEAFF.

V is TRBV4-3 and J is TRBJ2-7, with 9 bases that match TRBD1. Germline trimming cut 1 base from V and 7 bases from J; bases unmatched to any gene: 5. The CDR3 length is 14 residues. Germline V gives CDR1 LGHNA, CDR2 YSLEER. CDR3 sequence reads: CASSQGQGGVEQYF. CDR3 nucleotides: TGCGCCAGCAGCCAAGGACAGGGGGGGGTAGAGCAGTACTTC.

The chain is built from TRBV6-1 and TRBJ2-7; 8 bases align to TRBD2. After removal of 3 bases from V and 6 bases from J, the junction contained 4 bases not matched to a gene. Germline CDR1 reads MNHNS; CDR2 reads SASEGT. The CDR3 has 13 amino acids. DNA for the CDR3: TGTGCCAGCAGTGATTGGCTAGCGGGCGAGCAGTACTTC. This translates into CASSDWLAGEQYF.

V gene TRBV7-3 combines with J gene TRBJ2-1, with D maybe TRBD2 (5 bases). The V end was cut by 5 bases, the J end by 5 bases, with 19 bases between. The CDR3 covers 16 residues. Germline CDR1 and CDR2: SGHTA and FQGTGA. CDR3 coding DNA: TGTGCCAGCAGCCCCCGGGGTAACTATGAGAACAATGAGCAGTTCTTC. Protein sequence: CASSPRGNYENNEQFF.

CDR3 sequence (DNA): TGTGCCAGCAGTTACGGGCCTAGCGGGGGCACAGATACGCAGTATTTT. Its protein product is CASSYGPSGGTDTQYF. V gene TRBV6-5 combines with J gene TRBJ2-3, with TRBD2 matching 9 bases. The J segment lost 1 base and the V segment lost 2 bases, leaving 4 bases of the junction unmatched. The CDR3 runs 16 residues. CDR1 is MNHEY and CDR2 is SVGAGI in the germline V gene.

The V gene is TRBV29-1, the J gene TRBJ2-7; 8 nucleotides align to TRBD2. Germline CDR1 and CDR2: SQVTM and ANQGSEA. This CDR3 contains 15 residues. The trim removed 4 bases at V and 1 base at J, leaving 9 bases unmatched. The CDR3: CSVVGGVAGSYEQYF. DNA for the CDR3: TGCAGCGTTGTGGGAGGGGTAGCGGGGTCCTACGAGCAGTACTTC.

J is TRBJ2-5 and V is TRBV27; D is possibly TRBD2 (5 bases). Trimming cost V 8 bases and J 4 bases, with 11 bases left between them. Germline V gene lookup returns CDR1 MNHEY and CDR2 SMNVEV (reference sequence). This CDR3 is 12 amino acids long. This chain's CDR3 is CASGADRETQYF. The CDR3 nucleotides read TGTGCCAGCGGAGCGGACCGAGAGACCCAGTACTTC.

The V gene is TRBV27, the J gene TRBJ1-6; 8 bases match TRBD1. J lost 3 bases, V lost 7 bases, and 5 bases had no gene match. CDR1 and CDR2 (germline): MNHEY, SMNVEV (reference sequence). The length of the CDR3 is 15 residues. CDR3: CASTKTGDYNSPLHF. For the CDR3, the DNA is TGTGCCAGCACCAAGACAGGGGACTATAATTCACCCCTCCACTTT.

The V and J genes are TRBV19 and TRBJ2-1; D gene ambiguous. The germline gives CDR1 LNHDA, CDR2 SQIVND (reference sequence). With 5 bases removed from V and 3 bases from J, the gap between germline ends came to 14 bases. The length of the CDR3 is 15 residues. The CDR3 here is CASSFTAIGYNEQFF. CDR3 coding DNA: TGTGCCAGTAGTTTTACAGCCATAGGCTACAATGAGCAGTTCTTC.

The CDR3 region is CASSFGASSGNTIYF. For the CDR3, the DNA is TGTGCCAGCAGCTTCGGGGCAAGCTCTGGAAACACCATATATTTT. V is TRBV5-4 and J is TRBJ1-3; D is possibly TRBD1 (5 bases). Deletions cut 2 bases from V and 0 bases from J, with 9 bases between. The CDR3 has 15 residues. Germline V gene sequence: CDR1 SGHNT, CDR2 YYREEE (reference sequence).